This T cell receptor beta chain was observed in a study of OX40 agonist ivuxolimab in advanced cancers. Looking at the study overall: It was permissible to have had prior anti-PD-1, anti-PD-L1 or anti-CTLA-4 therapy, and about 40% had some.

Assay used: immunoSEQ multiplex PCR; TCRdb lists only in-frame clones, some missing. The table includes 85,000 to 100,000 clones, approximately 93% detected once. The CDR3 is 15 amino acids. Germline CDR1 and CDR2: LGHNA and YSLEER. Trimming removed 0 bases from V and 9 bases from J; junction bases left unmatched: 4. Notes on the study in general: Dose levels from 0.1 to 3.0 mg/kg saw CD4+ and CD8+ blood T cells expand clonally by week 6.

Note on this clone: Its target is not known.

The receptor's source is an adult with an advanced solid tumor such as melanoma, head and neck, liver or kidney cancer. The V gene is TRBV4-3, the J gene TRBJ2-1; TRBD2 aligns across 11 bases. This material consisted of CD4+ or CD8+ T cells sorted from blood, taken in a trial of the OX40 agonist ivuxolimab. The CDR3 coding sequence is TGCGCCAGCAGCCAAGACGCTAGCGGGGGGACTGAGCAGTTCTTC. Encoded protein: CASSQDASGGTEQFF.